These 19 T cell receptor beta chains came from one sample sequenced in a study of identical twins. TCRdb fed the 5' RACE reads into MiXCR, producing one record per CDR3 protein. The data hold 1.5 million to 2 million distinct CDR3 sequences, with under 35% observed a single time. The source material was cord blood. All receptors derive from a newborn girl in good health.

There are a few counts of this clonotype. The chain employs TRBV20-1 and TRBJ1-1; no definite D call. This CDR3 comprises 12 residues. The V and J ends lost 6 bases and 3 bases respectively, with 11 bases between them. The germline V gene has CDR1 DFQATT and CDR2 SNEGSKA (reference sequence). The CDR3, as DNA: TGCAGTGCGGGAAATGGGGACACTGAAGCTTTCTTT. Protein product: CSAGNGDTEAFF.

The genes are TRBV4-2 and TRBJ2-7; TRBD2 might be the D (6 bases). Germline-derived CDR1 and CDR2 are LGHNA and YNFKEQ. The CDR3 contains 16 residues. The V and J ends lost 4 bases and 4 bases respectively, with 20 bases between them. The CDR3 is CASSPSGWRAVYEQYF. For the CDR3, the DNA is TGTGCCAGCAGCCCCTCGGGGTGGAGGGCCGTATACGAGCAGTACTTC.

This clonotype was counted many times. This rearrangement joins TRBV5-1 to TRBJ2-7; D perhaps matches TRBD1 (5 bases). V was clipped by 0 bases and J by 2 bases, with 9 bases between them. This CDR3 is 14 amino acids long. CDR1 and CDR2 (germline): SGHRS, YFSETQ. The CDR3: CASSLVQDTYEQYF. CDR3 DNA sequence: TGCGCCAGCAGCTTGGTACAGGATACCTACGAGCAGTACTTC.

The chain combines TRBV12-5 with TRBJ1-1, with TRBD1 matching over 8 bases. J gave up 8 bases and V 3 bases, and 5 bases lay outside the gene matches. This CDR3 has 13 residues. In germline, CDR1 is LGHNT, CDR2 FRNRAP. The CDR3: CASGFIGTGEAFF. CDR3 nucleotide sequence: TGTGCTAGTGGTTTCATCGGGACAGGCGAAGCTTTCTTT.

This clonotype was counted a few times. The CDR3 loop is CASSWGPYNEQFF. The CDR3 nucleotides read TGTGCCAGCAGCTGGGGGCCCTACAATGAGCAGTTCTTC. V gene TRBV5-5 combines with J gene TRBJ2-1; D is possibly TRBD1 (6 bases). The V gene lost 3 bases and the J gene lost 2 bases, with 6 bases spanning the gap. Germline-derived CDR1 and CDR2 are SGHKS and YYEKEE (reference sequence). The CDR3 consists of 13 residues. Complete variable domain (other parts from reference TRBV5-5 and TRBJ2-1): DAGVTQSPTHLIKTRGQQVTLRCSPISGHKSVSWYQQVLGQGPQFIFQYYEKEERGRGNFPDRFSARQFPNYSSELNVNALLLGDSALYLCASSWGPYNEQFFGPGTRLTVL.

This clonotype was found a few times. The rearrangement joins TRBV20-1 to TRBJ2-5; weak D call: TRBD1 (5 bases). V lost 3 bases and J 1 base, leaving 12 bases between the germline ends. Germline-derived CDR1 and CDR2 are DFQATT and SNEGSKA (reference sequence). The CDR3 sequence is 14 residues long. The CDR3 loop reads CSASRGTGQETQYF. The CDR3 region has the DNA TGCAGTGCTAGCCGTGGTACAGGCCAAGAGACCCAGTACTTC.

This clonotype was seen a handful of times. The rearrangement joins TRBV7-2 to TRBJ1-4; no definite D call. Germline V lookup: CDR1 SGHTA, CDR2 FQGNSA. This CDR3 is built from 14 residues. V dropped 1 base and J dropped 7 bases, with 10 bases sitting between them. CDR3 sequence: CASSLDHGGEKLFF. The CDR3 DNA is TGTGCCAGCAGCTTAGATCACGGCGGTGAAAAACTGTTTTTT.

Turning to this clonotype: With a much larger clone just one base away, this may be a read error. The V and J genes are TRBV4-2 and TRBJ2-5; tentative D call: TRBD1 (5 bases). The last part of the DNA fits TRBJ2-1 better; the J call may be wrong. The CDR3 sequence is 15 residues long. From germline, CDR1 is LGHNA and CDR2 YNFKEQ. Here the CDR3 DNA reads TGTGCCAGCAGCCAAGTGGGGCAGTACCAAGAGACCCAGTTCTTC. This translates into CASSQVGQYQETQFF.

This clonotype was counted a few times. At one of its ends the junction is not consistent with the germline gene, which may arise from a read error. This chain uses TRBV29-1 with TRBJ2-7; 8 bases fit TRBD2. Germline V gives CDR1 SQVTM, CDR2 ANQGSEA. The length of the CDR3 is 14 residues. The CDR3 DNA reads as TGCAGCGTGGAAGCGGGAGAGGGATCCTACGAGCAGTACTTC. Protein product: CSVEAGEGSYEQYF.

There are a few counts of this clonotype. The CDR3: CASTLVETQYF. The CDR3 bases are TGTGCCAGCACTCTAGTAGAGACCCAGTACTTC. This rearrangement joins TRBV7-9 to TRBJ2-5; D gene unclear. Germline values: CDR1 SEHNR, CDR2 FQNEAQ (reference sequence). V lost 7 bases and J lost 4, with 7 bases in between. The CDR3 has 11 amino acids.

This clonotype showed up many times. The CDR3: CASSLGVAGTDTQYF. The CDR3 region has the DNA TGTGCCAGCAGCTTAGGAGTAGCGGGCACAGATACGCAGTATTTT. The J gene is TRBJ2-3, the V gene TRBV11-1; possibly TRBD2 for D (6 bases). V was shortened by 1 base and J by 1 base, with 9 bases between the two germline ends. Germline CDR1 reads SGHAT; CDR2 reads FQDESV (reference sequence). The CDR3 spans 15 residues.

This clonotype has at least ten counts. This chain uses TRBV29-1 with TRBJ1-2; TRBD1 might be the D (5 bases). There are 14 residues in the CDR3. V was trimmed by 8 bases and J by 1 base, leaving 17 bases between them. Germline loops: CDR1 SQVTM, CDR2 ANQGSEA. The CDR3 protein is CSISKSGGNYGYTF. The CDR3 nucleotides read TGCAGCATTTCCAAATCGGGGGGTAACTATGGCTACACCTTC.

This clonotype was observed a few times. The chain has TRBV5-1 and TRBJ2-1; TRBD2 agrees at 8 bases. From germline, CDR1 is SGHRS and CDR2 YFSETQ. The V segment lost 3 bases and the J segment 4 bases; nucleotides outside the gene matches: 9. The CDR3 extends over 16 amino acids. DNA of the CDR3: TGCGCCAGCAGCTATAGTAGCGGGGCCCCGTACAATGAGCAGTTCTTC. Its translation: CASSYSSGAPYNEQFF.

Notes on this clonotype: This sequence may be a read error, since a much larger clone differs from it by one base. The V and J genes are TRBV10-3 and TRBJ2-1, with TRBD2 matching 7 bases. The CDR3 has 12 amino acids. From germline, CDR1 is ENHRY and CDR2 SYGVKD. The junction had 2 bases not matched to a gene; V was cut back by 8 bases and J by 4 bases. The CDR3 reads CAIGEGYNEQFF. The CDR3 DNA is TGTGCCATCGGGGAGGGTTACAATGAGCAGTTCTTC.

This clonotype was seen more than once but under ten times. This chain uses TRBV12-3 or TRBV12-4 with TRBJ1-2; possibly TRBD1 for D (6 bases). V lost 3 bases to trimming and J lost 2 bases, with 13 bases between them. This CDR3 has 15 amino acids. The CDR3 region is CASSLTGARNYGYTF. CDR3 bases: TGTGCCAGCAGTTTGACGGGGGCCCGGAACTATGGCTACACCTTC.

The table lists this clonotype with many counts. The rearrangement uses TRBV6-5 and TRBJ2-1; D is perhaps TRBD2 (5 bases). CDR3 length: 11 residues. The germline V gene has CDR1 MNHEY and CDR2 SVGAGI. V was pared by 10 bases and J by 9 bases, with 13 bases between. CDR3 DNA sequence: TGTGCCACACTTCGGGCGGGTGAGCAGTTCTTC. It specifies CATLRAGEQFF.

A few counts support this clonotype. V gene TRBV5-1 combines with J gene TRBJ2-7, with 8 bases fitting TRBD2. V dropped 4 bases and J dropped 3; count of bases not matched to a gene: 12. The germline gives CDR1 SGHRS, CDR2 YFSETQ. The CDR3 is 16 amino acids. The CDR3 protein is CASSGNSGNLFYEQYF. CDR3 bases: TGCGCCAGCAGCGGGAATAGCGGGAACCTATTCTACGAGCAGTACTTC.

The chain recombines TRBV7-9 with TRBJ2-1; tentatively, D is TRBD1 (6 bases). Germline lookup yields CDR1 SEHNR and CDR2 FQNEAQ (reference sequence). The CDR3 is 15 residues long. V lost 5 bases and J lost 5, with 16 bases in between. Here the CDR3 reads CASSLVRGFHNEQFF. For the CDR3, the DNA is TGTGCCAGCAGCCTCGTCAGGGGTTTCCACAATGAGCAGTTCTTC.

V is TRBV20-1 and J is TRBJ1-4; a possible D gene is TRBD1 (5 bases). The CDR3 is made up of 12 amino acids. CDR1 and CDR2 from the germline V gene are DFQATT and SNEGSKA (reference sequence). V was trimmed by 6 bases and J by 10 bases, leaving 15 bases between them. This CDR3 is CSARYRTGKLFF. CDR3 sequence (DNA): TGCAGTGCCCGGTACAGGACGGGAAAACTGTTTTTT.